This section outlines one T cell receptor beta chain sequence together with its context. These data come from a study of control samples from healthy donors and cancer patients. Here immunoSEQ multiplex PCR was the method, and the copy in TCRdb shows in-frame clones only, minus some. The sample includes about 130,000 clones, more than 70% of them seen just once. CDR1 and CDR2 from the germline V gene are LGHDT and YNNKEL (reference sequence). Trimming took 4 bases from V and 0 from J, leaving 10 bases between them. The CDR3 has 15 amino acids. This TCR was recovered from a man in his forties or fifties in good health. The sample was blood. This chain links TRBV3-1 (or the pseudogene TRBV3-2) with TRBJ1-5; no clear D gene. CDR3 amino acids: CASSRSGNSNQPQHF. CDR3 DNA: TGTGCCAGCAGCCGGTCAGGTAATAGCAATCAGCCCCAGCATTTT.